This T cell receptor (beta chain) was captured in a study of cytomegalovirus exposure and HLA in healthy donors. Study background: A previous analysis identified around 120 million unique TCR beta sequences derived from roughly 180 million T cells.

A word on this clone: Its antigen is unknown. Different DNA sequences within this sample yield the same CDR3.

In the PCR, 60 Vbeta and 13 Jbeta primers were used. How the authors handled the data: In a later analysis, about 9.9 million of approximately 81 million unique beta chains occurred in at least two donors. The data were produced by immunoSEQ multiplex PCR, yet TCRdb's version contains in-frame clones alone and is incomplete. D and trimming were read from the DNA, whereas the V and J calls and clone size are those reported in that table. This sample has around 200,000 clones, with approximately 79% found just once. Donors showed nominal health when sampled, although they likely had unrecorded immune exposures. Study conclusions and caveats: In a later analysis, TCR beta V- and J-gene trimming was associated with a missense DCLRE1C variant.

With 7 bases removed from V and 5 bases from J, the gap between germline ends came to 21 bases. CDR3 length: 15 amino acids. Germline loops: CDR1 MNHEY, CDR2 SVGAGI. Input material: PBMCs. The chain recombines TRBV6-5 with TRBJ2-7, with D tentatively TRBD2 (5 bases). The sequence was collected from a man aged 18 to 30 in good health and CMV-seronegative. The CDR3 reads CASTLRRASLHEQYF. CDR3 coding DNA: TGTGCCAGCACCTTACGGCGGGCGAGCTTGCACGAGCAGTACTTC.